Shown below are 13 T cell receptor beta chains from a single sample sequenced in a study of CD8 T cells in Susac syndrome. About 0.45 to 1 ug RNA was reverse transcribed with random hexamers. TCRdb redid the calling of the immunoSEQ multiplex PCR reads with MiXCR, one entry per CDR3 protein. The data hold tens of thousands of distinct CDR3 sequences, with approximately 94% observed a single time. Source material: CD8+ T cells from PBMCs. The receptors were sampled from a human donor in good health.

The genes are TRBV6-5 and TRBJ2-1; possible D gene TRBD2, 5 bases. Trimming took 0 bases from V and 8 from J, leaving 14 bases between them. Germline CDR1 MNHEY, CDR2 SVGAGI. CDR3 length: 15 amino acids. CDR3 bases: TGTGCCAGCAGTTACTCGCCTAGCTATGTCGATGAGCAGTTCTTC. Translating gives CASSYSPSYVDEQFF.

The chain's CDR3 is CASSEQTNTYEQYF. As DNA, the CDR3 is TGTGCCAGCAGTGAACAGACTAATACCTACGAGCAGTACTTC. The rearrangement joins TRBV2 to TRBJ2-7; the D gene is possibly TRBD2 (5 bases). The CDR3 is made up of 14 amino acids. CDR1 and CDR2 (germline): SNHLY, FYNNEI. V lost 2 bases, J lost 2 bases, and 10 bases lay in between. Supplemented by reference TRBV2 and TRBJ2-7, the full variable domain reads EPEVTQTPSHQVTQMGQEVILRCVPISNHLYFYWYRQILGQKVEFLVSFYNNEISEKSEIFDDQFSVERPDGSNFTLKIRSTKLEDSAMYFCASSEQTNTYEQYFGPGTRLTVT.

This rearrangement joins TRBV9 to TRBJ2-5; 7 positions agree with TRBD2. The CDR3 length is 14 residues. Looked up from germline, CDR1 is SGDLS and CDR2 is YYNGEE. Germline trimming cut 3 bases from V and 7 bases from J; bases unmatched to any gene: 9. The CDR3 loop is CASSASSGGGTQYF. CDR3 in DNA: TGTGCCAGCAGCGCCTCCTCGGGAGGCGGGACCCAGTACTTC.

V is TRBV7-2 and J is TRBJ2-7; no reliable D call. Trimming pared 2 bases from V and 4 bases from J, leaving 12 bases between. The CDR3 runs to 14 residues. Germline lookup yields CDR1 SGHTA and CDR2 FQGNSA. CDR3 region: CASSLIGATYEQYV. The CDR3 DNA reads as TGTGCCAGCAGCTTAATTGGCGCCACTTACGAGCAGTACGTC.

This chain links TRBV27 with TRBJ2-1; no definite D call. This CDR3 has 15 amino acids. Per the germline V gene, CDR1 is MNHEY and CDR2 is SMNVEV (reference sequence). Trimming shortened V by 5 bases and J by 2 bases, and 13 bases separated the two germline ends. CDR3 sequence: CASSLQLSPYNEQFF. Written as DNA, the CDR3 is TGTGCCAGCAGTCTGCAGTTAAGCCCCTACAATGAGCAGTTCTTC.

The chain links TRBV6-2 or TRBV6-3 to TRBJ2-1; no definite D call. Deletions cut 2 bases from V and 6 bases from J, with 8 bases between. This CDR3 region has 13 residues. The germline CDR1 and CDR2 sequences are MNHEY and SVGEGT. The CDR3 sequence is CASSYVSLNEQFF. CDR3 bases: TGTGCCAGCAGTTACGTTTCCCTCAATGAGCAGTTCTTC.

The CDR3 loop reads CATDDGELFF. CDR3 nucleotides: TGTGCCACCGACGACGGGGAGCTGTTTTTT. The V and J genes are TRBV12-3 or TRBV12-4 and TRBJ2-2; unclear D gene. The V and J ends lost 10 bases and 7 bases respectively, with 7 bases between them. This CDR3 is 10 amino acids long.

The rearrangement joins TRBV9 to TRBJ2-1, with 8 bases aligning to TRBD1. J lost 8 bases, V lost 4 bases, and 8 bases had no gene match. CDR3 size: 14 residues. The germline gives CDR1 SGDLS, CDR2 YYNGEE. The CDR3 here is CASSPDRADDEQFF. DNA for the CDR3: TGTGCCAGCAGCCCGGACAGGGCCGATGATGAGCAGTTCTTC.

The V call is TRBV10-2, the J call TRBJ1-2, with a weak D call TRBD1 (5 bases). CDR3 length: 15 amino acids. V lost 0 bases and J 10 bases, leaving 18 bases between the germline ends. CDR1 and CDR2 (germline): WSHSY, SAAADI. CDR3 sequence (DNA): TGCGCCAGCAGTGAGTCGACGACAGTTCCGCCCGACTACACCTTC. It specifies CASSESTTVPPDYTF.

The CDR3 here is CASSSSPDGYTF. As DNA, the CDR3 is TGTGCCAGCAGCTCCTCCCCTGACGGCTACACCTTC. J is TRBJ1-2 and V is TRBV27; D remains ambiguous. The germline V and J ends were trimmed by 6 bases and 8 bases, with 13 bases remaining between them. This CDR3 contains 12 residues. Germline V gene lookup returns CDR1 MNHEY and CDR2 SMNVEV (reference sequence).

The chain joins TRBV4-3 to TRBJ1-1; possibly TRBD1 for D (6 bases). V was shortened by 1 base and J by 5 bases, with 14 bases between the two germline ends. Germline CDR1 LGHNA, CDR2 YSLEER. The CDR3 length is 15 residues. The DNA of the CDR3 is TGCGCCAGCAGCCAAGGAACAGGGAGTAGGACTGAAGCTTTCTTT. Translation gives CASSQGTGSRTEAFF.

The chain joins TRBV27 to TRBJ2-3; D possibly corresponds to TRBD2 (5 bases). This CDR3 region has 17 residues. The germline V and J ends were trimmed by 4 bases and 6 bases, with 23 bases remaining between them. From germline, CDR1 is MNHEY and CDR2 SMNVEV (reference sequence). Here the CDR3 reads CASSWLTTRYLHDTQYF. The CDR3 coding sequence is TGTGCCAGCAGTTGGTTGACTACACGATATCTCCATGATACGCAGTATTTT.

As DNA, the CDR3 is TGTGCCAGCTCTGGAGTAAGAAACATTCAGTACTTC. Protein sequence: CASSGVRNIQYF. The chain joins TRBV7-9 to TRBJ2-4; the D is unclear. Germline CDR1 reads SEHNR; CDR2 reads FQNEAQ (reference sequence). With 8 bases removed from V and 6 bases from J, the gap between germline ends came to 11 bases. The CDR3 loop spans 12 amino acids.